This T cell receptor beta chain was identified in a study of T cells after yellow fever vaccination. The study, taken as a whole, reports: Contamination of FACS-sorted repertoires by abundant clonotypes from the bulk population could occur. Booster samples showed a return of most primary-vaccination clones (roughly 96% CD4, about 85% CD8).

At least ten counts were recorded for this clonotype. Its antigen is currently unknown. There are 13 residues in the CDR3. Germline V gives CDR1 KGHSH, CDR2 LQKENI. Trimming left V 3 bases short and J 1 base short, with 6 bases between. Researchers made TCR cDNA using 5'RACE template switching, and this step added a universal primer site and UMIs. TCRdb independently ran MiXCR on the 5' RACE reads; one entry per CDR3 protein. The data show approximately 260,000 distinct CDR3 sequences, roughly 13% seen once. The V and J genes are TRBV18 and TRBJ2-5; D might be TRBD2 (6 bases). The origin of this receptor is a man younger than 40 who received the YFV17D yellow fever vaccine. The sequencing here drew on CD4+ T cells sorted from PBMCs, taken 45 days after the yellow fever booster vaccination. CDR3 DNA: TGTGCCAGCTCACCGGGACTCCAAGAGACCCAGTACTTC. Protein sequence: CASSPGLQETQYF.